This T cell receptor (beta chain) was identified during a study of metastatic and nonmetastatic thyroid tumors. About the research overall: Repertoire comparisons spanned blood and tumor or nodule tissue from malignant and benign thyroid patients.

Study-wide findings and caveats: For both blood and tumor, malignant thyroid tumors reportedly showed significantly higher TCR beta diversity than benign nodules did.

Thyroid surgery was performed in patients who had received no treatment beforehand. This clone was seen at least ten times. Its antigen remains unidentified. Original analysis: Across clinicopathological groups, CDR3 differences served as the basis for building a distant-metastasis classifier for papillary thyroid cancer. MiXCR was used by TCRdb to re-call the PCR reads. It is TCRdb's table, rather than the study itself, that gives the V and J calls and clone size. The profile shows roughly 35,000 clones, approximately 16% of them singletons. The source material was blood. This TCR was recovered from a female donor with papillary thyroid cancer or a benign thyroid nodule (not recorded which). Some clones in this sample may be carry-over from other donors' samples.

The CDR3 sequence: CASSGGGLAGTGELFF. The CDR3 DNA is TGTGCCAGCAGCGGTGGAGGGCTAGCAGGCACCGGGGAGCTGTTTTTT. The gene calls are TRBV7-3 and TRBJ2-2, with a tentative D call TRBD2 (6 bases). Per germline, CDR1 SGHTA and CDR2 FQGTGA. V was trimmed by 5 bases and J by 4 bases, leaving 17 bases between them. The CDR3 spans 16 residues.